This is a list of T cell receptor beta chains from one sample in a study of blood T cell repertoires in COVID-19. Only in-frame clones appear in the TCRdb table, and some are missing; sequencing was by immunoSEQ multiplex PCR. The sample holds some 270,000 clones, approximately 84% seen once. Material: peripheral blood. Receptors originate from a person aged 70 to 85 with COVID-19, enrolled during active disease. Each CDR3 is given with its conserved first and last residue. Fields, in order: J gene, clone size, D gene, V gene, CDR3 DNA, CDR3 protein. The D gene is left open where the match is weak. Part of the rows lack a size; the others show once, few, many or a class for expanded clones.

j_gene: TRBJ2-7
abundance: .
d_gene: .
v_gene: TRBV5-1
CDR3nt: TGCGCCAGCAGCTTGGCCACAGGATCCTACTACGAGCAGTACTTC
CDR3aa: CASSLATGSYYEQYF

j_gene: TRBJ2-7
abundance: .
d_gene: .
v_gene: TRBV27
CDR3nt: TGTGCCAGCAGAAATACAGGGCTCGTTTCCCACGAGCAGTACTTC
CDR3aa: CASRNTGLVSHEQYF

j_gene: TRBJ2-7
abundance: .
d_gene: TRBD2
v_gene: TRBV7-2
CDR3nt: TGTGCCAGCAGCTTAGCGTTTTCTAGCGGGGGGGCCGGGTCCTACGAGCAGTACTTC
CDR3aa: CASSLAFSSGGAGSYEQYF

j_gene: TRBJ2-7
abundance: .
d_gene: TRBD1
v_gene: TRBV6-5
CDR3nt: TGTGCCAGCAGTCGGGACAGGGGCCACGAGCAGTACTTC
CDR3aa: CASSRDRGHEQYF

j_gene: TRBJ1-2
abundance: .
d_gene: .
v_gene: TRBV19
CDR3nt: TGTGCCAGTAGCCAGGGAAGGGGCTATGGCTACACCTTC
CDR3aa: CASSQGRGYGYTF

j_gene: TRBJ1-2
abundance: .
d_gene: .
v_gene: TRBV7-9
CDR3nt: TGTGCCAGCAGCTTACAGACAGCAAATGGCTACACCTTC
CDR3aa: CASSLQTANGYTF

j_gene: TRBJ1-5
abundance: .
d_gene: .
v_gene: TRBV4-2
CDR3nt: TGTGCCAGCAGCCAAGTAAATAGCAATCAGCCCCAGCATTTT
CDR3aa: CASSQVNSNQPQHF

j_gene: TRBJ1-1
abundance: .
d_gene: .
v_gene: TRBV7-9
CDR3nt: TGTGCCAGCAGCTTAGTGGCAGGGCCCAACACTGAAGCTTTCTTT
CDR3aa: CASSLVAGPNTEAFF

j_gene: TRBJ2-1
abundance: .
d_gene: TRBD2
v_gene: TRBV5-1
CDR3nt: TGCGCCAGCAGCATGGCGGGAGGATCCCACAATGAGCAGTTCTTC
CDR3aa: CASSMAGGSHNEQFF

j_gene: TRBJ2-7
abundance: .
d_gene: .
v_gene: TRBV4-3
CDR3nt: TGCGCCAGCAGCCGGACTGGGGGGTTGCGGGAGCAGTACTTC
CDR3aa: CASSRTGGLREQYF

j_gene: TRBJ1-6
abundance: .
d_gene: TRBD1
v_gene: TRBV7-2
CDR3nt: TGTGCCAGCAGCTTAGCGAACAGGGGGGCATCCCTCCACTTT
CDR3aa: CASSLANRGASLHF

j_gene: TRBJ2-7
abundance: .
d_gene: TRBD2
v_gene: TRBV6-1
CDR3nt: TGTGCCAGCAGTGTGCCGGGGCTAGCGGGAATTAGCCACGAGCAGTACTTC
CDR3aa: CASSVPGLAGISHEQYF

j_gene: TRBJ1-1
abundance: once
d_gene: .
v_gene: TRBV11-2
CDR3nt: TGTGCCAGCAGCTTCCTAACAGGTGAAGCTTTCTTT
CDR3aa: CASSFLTGEAFF

j_gene: TRBJ2-7
abundance: once
d_gene: TRBD2
v_gene: TRBV9
CDR3nt: TGTGCCAGCAGCGGTGGGGGGGAGGCCTACGAGCAGTACTTC
CDR3aa: CASSGGGEAYEQYF

j_gene: TRBJ2-2
abundance: .
d_gene: TRBD2
v_gene: TRBV27
CDR3nt: TGTGCCAGCAGTTTTTCCGGGGGGGCTGGGGAGCTGTTTTTT
CDR3aa: CASSFSGGAGELFF

j_gene: TRBJ1-2
abundance: .
d_gene: .
v_gene: TRBV5-6
CDR3nt: TGTGCCAGCAGCTTGGACAAGCCGGGAGGCTACACCTTC
CDR3aa: CASSLDKPGGYTF

j_gene: TRBJ2-7
abundance: .
d_gene: .
v_gene: TRBV28
CDR3nt: TGTGCCAGCGAAGGGGACTCCTACGAGCAGTACTTC
CDR3aa: CASEGDSYEQYF

j_gene: TRBJ1-4
abundance: .
d_gene: .
v_gene: TRBV28
CDR3nt: TGTGCCAGCAGTCCCTCGGAGAACCCTAATGAAAAACTGTTTTTT
CDR3aa: CASSPSENPNEKLFF

j_gene: TRBJ2-1
abundance: .
d_gene: TRBD2
v_gene: TRBV5-1
CDR3nt: TGCGCCAGCAGCCCCGGACTAGCGGGGGGTCCGAGCTCCTACAATGAGCAGTTCTTC
CDR3aa: CASSPGLAGGPSSYNEQFF

j_gene: TRBJ2-2
abundance: .
d_gene: TRBD1
v_gene: TRBV2
CDR3nt: TGTGCCACCACTAGGGACAGGGGACCCGGGGAGCTGTTTTTT
CDR3aa: CATTRDRGPGELFF

j_gene: TRBJ2-1
abundance: .
d_gene: .
v_gene: TRBV6-5
CDR3nt: TGTGCCAGCCAAACTACAGGGTTGGATGAGCAGTTCTTC
CDR3aa: CASQTTGLDEQFF

j_gene: TRBJ1-6
abundance: .
d_gene: .
v_gene: TRBV28
CDR3nt: TGTGCCAGCAGCGTTGACAGACCCCTCCACTTT
CDR3aa: CASSVDRPLHF

j_gene: TRBJ1-5
abundance: .
d_gene: TRBD1
v_gene: TRBV19
CDR3nt: TGTGCCAGTACAGGGACAGGGCATCAGCCCCAGCATTTT
CDR3aa: CASTGTGHQPQHF

j_gene: TRBJ2-2
abundance: .
d_gene: .
v_gene: TRBV18
CDR3nt: TGTGCCAGCTCAGAAACAGTCACCGGGGAGCTGTTTTTT
CDR3aa: CASSETVTGELFF

j_gene: TRBJ2-1
abundance: few
d_gene: TRBD2
v_gene: TRBV5-4
CDR3nt: TGTGCCAGCAGCCGGACTAGCAATGAGCAGTTCTTC
CDR3aa: CASSRTSNEQFF

j_gene: TRBJ2-7
abundance: .
d_gene: .
v_gene: TRBV12-2
CDR3nt: TGTGCAAGTAGCTTAAGAGGGACAGGCGAGCAGTACTTC
CDR3aa: CASSLRGTGEQYF

j_gene: TRBJ1-4
abundance: .
d_gene: .
v_gene: TRBV29-1
CDR3nt: TGCAGCCCGGCCAGGCCAGGGAATGAAAAACTGTTTTTT
CDR3aa: CSPARPGNEKLFF

j_gene: TRBJ2-7
abundance: .
d_gene: .
v_gene: TRBV6-2/TRBV6-3
CDR3nt: TGTGCCAGCAGTTACCCGAGACAGGCGGTCCGTCGCGAGCAGTACTTC
CDR3aa: CASSYPRQAVRREQYF